What follows is one T cell receptor (beta chain) and its context. The antigen it recognizes is unknown. Base qualities are missing; no much larger clone stands one base away. This sample was included in a study of blood T cells in healthy people across ages (dated by TCRdb to between 2015 and 2016). Notes on the research overall: Template switching captured roughly one uniquely barcoded TCR beta cDNA molecule per two T cells in model experiments. The study measured age-related changes in TCR beta repertoire diversity using deep sequencing normalized with unique cDNA molecular identifiers. Donors were grouped into four age groups: young (average about 15 years), middle-aged (approximately 41), aged (around 66) and long-lived (just over 80). Donors of different ages were randomly distributed across sequencing lanes to avoid experimental bias. The study analyzed two additional independent replicas of 1 million unique cDNA reads from the same blood draw for two donors, one aged 18 to 29 and one aged 80 or older. The paper's findings and limits, for the study overall: A strong correlation was found between observed TCR beta diversity and the percentage of naive T cells measured by flow cytometry. Estimates of total diversity based on one million sequenced T cells were considered lower bounds and underestimates. The CMV infection status of donors was not known, potentially confounding age-related changes in expanded clonotypes. As age increased, observed TCR beta diversity per million T cells dropped in a roughly linear way, and a significant reduction was already evident by age around 41. Compared with the aged group, the long-lived group had more naive CD4+ T cells, fewer expanded clones and increased TCR diversity, a pattern suggesting age selection. Conclusive comparison of naive and antigen-experienced compartments was prevented by the profiling of bulk unsorted PBMCs.

Systemically healthy Caucasian individuals from Russia, over 30 in total and aged roughly 6 to 100 years, were included as donors. Around 10 milliliters of peripheral blood were collected from each donor into EDTA-treated Vacutainer tubes. PBMCs were isolated by Ficoll-Paque density-gradient centrifugation, with at least 6 million obtained per sample. Trizol reagent was used to extract total RNA from the PBMCs, yielding at least 6 micrograms per sample. For every donor, flow cytometry on a PBMC aliquot measured the percentage of naive CD45RAhigh/CD27high T cells. Including the terminal cysteine and phenylalanine, the CDR3 comprises 14 residues. Kept here is only the CDR3 DNA, which spans 42 bases and is read in frame from base 1. From the germline V gene, CDR1 is ENHRY and CDR2 is SYGVKD. V was cut back by 3 bases and J by 0 bases, leaving a gap of 9 bases between them. Preparation of the library involved 5' RACE. The reads were generated on an Illumina HiSeq 2500. A second PCR of roughly 6 to 11 cycles was run with a J-beta primer mix and a sample-barcoded 5' primer. Each TCR beta cDNA molecule received a unique molecular identifier from a template-switch 5' adaptor carrying 12 random nucleotides. At least 2.5 million CDR3-containing paired-end reads were obtained from each sample. First-strand cDNA synthesis was performed from all RNA using the Mint cDNA synthesis kit, with priming by a TRBC-specific oligonucleotide. After uracil-DNA glycosylase treatment, a first 18-cycle PCR used universal primers M1SS and BC2_uni_R on all cDNA. The paper's data handling went like this. Normalization of each sample was performed by random selection of 1 million high-quality reads, each carrying a distinct molecular identifier. Instead of being binned into consensus sequences, reads with shared molecular identifiers were discarded. MiTCR, with a Q25 quality threshold and the strictest error-elimination algorithm, was used for CDR3 identification, clonotype clustering and error correction. A nonparametric unseen species model using Euler transformation provided a lower-bound estimate of total TCR beta diversity. Starting from the raw public reads, TCRdb applied fastp trimming at Q25, assembled clones with MiXCR and retained in-frame beta chains. Each record represents a unique CDR3 protein, reported with the most common genes and DNA among its rows. TCRdb, not the authors, supplied the V and J calls. This sample comprises 1 million or so distinct CDR3 sequences, around 43% of them detected only once. The top ten constitute approximately 19% of the sample.

Sequencing used blood. The clonotype was recovered from a woman in her sixties or seventies in good health. The rearranged segments are TRBV10-3 and TRBJ2-7; no D gene is confidently identified. This receptor carries the CDR3 CAISDQQVSYEQYF. The DNA sequence reads TGTGCCATCAGTGACCAGCAGGTCTCCTACGAGCAGTACTTC.